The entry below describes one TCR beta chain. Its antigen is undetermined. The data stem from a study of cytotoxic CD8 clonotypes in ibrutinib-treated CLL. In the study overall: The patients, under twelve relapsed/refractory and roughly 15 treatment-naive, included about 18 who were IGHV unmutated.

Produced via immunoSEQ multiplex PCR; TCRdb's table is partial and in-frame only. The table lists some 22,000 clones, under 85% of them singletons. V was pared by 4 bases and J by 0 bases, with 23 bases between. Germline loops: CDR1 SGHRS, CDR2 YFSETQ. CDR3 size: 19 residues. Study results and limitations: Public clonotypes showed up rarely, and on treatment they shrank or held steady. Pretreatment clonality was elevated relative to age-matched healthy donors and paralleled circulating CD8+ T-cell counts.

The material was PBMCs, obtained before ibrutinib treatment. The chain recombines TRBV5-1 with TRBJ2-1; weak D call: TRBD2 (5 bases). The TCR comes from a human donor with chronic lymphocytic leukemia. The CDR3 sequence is CASSQPTTMGESSYNEQFF. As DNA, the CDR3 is TGCGCCAGCAGCCAACCGACCACCATGGGAGAGAGCTCCTACAATGAGCAGTTCTTC.